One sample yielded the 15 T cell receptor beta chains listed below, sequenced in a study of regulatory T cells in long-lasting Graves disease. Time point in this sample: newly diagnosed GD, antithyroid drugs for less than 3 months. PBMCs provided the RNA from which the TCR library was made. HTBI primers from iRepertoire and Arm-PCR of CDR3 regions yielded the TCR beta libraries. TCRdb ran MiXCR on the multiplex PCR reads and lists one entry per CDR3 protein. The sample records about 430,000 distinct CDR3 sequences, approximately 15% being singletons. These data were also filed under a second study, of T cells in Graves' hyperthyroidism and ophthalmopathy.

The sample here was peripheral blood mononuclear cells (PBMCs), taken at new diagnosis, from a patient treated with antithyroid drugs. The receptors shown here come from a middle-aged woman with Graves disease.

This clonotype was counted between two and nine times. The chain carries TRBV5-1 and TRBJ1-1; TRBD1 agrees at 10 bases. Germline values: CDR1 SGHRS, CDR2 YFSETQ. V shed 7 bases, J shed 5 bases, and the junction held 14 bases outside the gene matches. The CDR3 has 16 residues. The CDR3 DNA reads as TGCGCCAGCTCTAAGGGACAGGGGTCGCAGGGGACTGAAGCTTTCTTT. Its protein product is CASSKGQGSQGTEAFF.

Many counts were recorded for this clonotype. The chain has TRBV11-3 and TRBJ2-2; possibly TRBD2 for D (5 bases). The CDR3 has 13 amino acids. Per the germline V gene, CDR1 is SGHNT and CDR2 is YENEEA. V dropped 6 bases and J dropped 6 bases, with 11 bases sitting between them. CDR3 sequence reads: CASSVGGSGELFF. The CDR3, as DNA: TGTGCCAGCAGTGTCGGCGGGTCCGGGGAGCTGTTTTTT.

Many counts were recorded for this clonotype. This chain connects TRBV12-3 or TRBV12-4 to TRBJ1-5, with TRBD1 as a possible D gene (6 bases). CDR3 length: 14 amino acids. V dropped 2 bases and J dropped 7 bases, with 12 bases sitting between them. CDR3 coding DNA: TGTGCCAGCAGTTTACAGGGGTATGGGCAGCCCCAGCATTTT. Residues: CASSLQGYGQPQHF.

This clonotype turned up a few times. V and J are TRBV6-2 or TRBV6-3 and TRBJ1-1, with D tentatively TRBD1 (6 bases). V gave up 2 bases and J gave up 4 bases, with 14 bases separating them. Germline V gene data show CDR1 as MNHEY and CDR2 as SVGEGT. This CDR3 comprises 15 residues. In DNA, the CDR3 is TGTGCCAGCAGTTACGGGGGTCTCAGGGGCACTGAAGCTTTCTTT. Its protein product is CASSYGGLRGTEAFF.

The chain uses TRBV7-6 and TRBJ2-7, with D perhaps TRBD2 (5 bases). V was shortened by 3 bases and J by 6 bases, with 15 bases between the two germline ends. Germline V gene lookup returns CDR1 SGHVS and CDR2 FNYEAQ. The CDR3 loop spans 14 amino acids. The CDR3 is CASSLGGSVPEQYF. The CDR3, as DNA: TGTGCCAGCAGCTTGGGCGGGTCGGTCCCCGAGCAGTACTTC.

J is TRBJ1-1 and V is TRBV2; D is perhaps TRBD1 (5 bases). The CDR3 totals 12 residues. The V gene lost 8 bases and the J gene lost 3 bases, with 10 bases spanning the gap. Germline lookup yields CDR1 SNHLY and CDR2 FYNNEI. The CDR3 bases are TGTGCCAGCTCGATCAGGGACACTGAAGCTTTCTTT. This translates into CASSIRDTEAFF.

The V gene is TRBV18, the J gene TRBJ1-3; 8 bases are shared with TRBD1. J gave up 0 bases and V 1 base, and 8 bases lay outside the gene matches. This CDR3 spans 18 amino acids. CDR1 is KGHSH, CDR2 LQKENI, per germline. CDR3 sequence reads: CASSPLKQTGDSGNTIYF. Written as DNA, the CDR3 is TGTGCCAGCTCACCACTAAAACAGACAGGGGACTCTGGAAACACCATATATTTT.

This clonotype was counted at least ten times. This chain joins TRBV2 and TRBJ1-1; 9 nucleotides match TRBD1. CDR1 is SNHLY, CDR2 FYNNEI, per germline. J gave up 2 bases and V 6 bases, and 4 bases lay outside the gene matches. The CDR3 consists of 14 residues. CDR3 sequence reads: CASRRGQGNTEAFF. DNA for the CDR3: TGTGCCAGCAGGAGGGGACAGGGTAACACTGAAGCTTTCTTT.

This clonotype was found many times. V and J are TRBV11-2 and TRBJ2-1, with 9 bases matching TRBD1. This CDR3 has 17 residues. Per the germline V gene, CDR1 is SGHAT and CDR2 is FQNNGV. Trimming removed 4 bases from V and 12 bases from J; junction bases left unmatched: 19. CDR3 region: CASSSPGQGEGGWAQFF. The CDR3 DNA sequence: TGTGCCAGCAGCTCCCCGGGACAGGGTGAAGGGGGTTGGGCGCAGTTCTTC.

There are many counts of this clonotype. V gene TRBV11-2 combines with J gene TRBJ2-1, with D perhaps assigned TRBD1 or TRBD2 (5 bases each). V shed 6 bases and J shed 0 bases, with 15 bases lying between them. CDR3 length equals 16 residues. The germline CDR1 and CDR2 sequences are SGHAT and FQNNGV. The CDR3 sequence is CASSSYSGSSYNEQFF. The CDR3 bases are TGTGCCAGCAGTTCCTACTCAGGGAGCTCCTACAATGAGCAGTTCTTC. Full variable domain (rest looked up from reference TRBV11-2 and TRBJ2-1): EAGVAQSPRYKIIEKRQSVAFWCNPISGHATLYWYQQILGQGPKLLIQFQNNGVVDDSQLPKDRFSAERLKGVDSTLKIQPAKLEDSAVYLCASSSYSGSSYNEQFFGPGTRLTVL.

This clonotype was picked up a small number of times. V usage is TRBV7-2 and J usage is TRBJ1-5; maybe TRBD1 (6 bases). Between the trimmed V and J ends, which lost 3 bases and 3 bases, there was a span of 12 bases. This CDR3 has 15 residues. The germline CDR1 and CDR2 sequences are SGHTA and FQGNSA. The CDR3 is CASSLFGGPNQPQHF. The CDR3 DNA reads TGTGCCAGCAGCTTGTTTGGGGGCCCCAATCAGCCCCAGCATTTT.

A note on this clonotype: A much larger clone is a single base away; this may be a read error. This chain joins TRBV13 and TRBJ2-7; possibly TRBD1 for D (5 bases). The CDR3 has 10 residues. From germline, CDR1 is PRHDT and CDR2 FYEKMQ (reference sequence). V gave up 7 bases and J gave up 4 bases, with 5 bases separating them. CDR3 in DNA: TGTGCCAGCAAGGGGTACGAGCAGTACTTC. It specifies CASKGYEQYF.

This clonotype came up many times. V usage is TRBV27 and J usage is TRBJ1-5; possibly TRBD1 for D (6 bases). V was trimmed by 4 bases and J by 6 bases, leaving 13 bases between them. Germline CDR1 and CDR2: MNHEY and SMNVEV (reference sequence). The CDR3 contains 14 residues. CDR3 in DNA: TGTGCCAGCAGTTGGGGGGAGGGGGTTCAGCCCCAGCATTTT. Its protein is CASSWGEGVQPQHF.

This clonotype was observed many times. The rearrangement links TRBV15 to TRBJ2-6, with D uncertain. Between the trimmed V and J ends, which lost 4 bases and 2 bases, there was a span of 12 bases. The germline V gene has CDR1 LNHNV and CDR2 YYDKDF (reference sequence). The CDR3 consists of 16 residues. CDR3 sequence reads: CATSTLPGTGANVLTF. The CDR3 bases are TGTGCCACCAGCACCTTACCCGGAACTGGGGCCAACGTCCTGACTTTC. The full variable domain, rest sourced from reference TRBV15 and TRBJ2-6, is DAMVIQNPRYQVTQFGKPVTLSCSQTLNHNVMYWYQQKSSQAPKLLFHYYDKDFNNEADTPDNFQSRRPNTSFCFLDIRSPGLGDTAMYLCATSTLPGTGANVLTFGAGSRLTVL.

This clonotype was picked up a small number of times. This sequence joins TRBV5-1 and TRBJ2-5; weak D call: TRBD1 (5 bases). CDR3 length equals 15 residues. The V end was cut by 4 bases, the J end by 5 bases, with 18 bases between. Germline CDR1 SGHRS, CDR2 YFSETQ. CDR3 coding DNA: TGCGCCAGCAGCCCTGAAAACACAGGCCGGGAGACCCAGTACTTC. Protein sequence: CASSPENTGRETQYF.